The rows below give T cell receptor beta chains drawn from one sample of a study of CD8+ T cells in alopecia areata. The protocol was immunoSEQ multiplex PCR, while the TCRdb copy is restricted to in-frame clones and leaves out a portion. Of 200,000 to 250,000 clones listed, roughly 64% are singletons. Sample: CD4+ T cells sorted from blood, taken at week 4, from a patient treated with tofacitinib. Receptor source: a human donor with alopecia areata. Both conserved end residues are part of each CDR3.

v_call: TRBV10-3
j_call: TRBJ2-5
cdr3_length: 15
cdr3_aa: CATRRDSTQQETQYF

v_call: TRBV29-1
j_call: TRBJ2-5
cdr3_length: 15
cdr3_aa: CSVSEGTSRGETQYF

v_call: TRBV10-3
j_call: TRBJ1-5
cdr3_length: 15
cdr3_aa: CAISHQGSGNQPQHF

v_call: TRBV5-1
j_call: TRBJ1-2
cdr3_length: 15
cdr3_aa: CASSPTGRGDYGYTF

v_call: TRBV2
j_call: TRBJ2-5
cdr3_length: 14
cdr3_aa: CASSNDRAGETQYF

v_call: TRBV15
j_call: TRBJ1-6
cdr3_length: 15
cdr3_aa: CATSRVKPIDSPLHF

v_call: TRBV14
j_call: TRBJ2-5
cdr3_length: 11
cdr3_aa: CASSRFQTQYF

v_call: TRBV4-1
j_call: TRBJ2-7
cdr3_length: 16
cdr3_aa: CASSQVITGGKGEQYF

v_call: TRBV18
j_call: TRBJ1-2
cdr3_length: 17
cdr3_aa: CASSPPMKGEIDYGYTF

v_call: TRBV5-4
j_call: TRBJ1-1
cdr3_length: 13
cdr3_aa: CASRVGQGAEAFF

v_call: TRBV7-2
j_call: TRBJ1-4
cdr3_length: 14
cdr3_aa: CASSLEWQGAELFF

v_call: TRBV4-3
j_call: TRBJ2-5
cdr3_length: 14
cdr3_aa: CASSQSLTRETQYF

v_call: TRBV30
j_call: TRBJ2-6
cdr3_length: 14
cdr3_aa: CAWSVGQGANVLTF

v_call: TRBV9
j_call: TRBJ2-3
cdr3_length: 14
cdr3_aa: CASSVKAGTDTQYF

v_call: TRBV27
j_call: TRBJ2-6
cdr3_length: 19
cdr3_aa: CASSTIQGSPTSGANVLTF

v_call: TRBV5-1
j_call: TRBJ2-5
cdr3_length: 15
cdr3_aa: CASTQSDGAVETQYF

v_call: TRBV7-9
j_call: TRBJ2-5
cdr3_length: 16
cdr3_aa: CASSLTWQGKQETQYF

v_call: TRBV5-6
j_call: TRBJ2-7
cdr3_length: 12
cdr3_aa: CASSSPGGEQYF

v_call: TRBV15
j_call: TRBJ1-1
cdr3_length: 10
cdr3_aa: CATRGEEAFF

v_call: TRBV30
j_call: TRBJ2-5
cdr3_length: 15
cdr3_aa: CAWSVLAGGRETQYF

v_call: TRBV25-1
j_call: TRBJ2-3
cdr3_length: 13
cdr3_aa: CASSSGAPDTQYF

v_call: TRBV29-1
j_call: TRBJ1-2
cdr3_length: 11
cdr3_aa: CSLKEASGYTF

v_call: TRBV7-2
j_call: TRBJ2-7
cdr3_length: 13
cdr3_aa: CASSPRQGGEQYF

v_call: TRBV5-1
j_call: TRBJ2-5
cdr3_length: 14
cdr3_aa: CASSLGTAGQTQYF

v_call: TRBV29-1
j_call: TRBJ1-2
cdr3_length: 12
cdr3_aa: CSVEDRNYGYTF

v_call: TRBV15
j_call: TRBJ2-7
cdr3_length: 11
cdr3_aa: CATGQGREQYF

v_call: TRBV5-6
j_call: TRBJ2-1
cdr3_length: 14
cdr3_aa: CASSLGLSYNEQFF